Below, 8 T cell receptor beta chains from the same sample are listed, as sequenced in a study of CD8 T cells in ankylosing spondylitis. Findings and limits, study-wide: A motif in TCR beta, a set of under 10 highly homologous variants, appeared characteristic of ankylosing spondylitis blood.

One entry per CDR3 protein results from TCRdb running MiXCR on the 5' RACE reads. The sample records about 510,000 distinct CDR3 sequences, less than 6% being singletons. These TCRs' antigens remain unknown. Sequences were obtained from blood, either unsorted or a sorted T cell fraction (not recorded which). Receptor source: a male donor with ankylosing spondylitis.

This clonotype was seen more than once but under ten times. The CDR3 spells CAIRSGTGRDFYGYTF. CDR3 DNA sequence: TGTGCCATCAGGAGCGGGACTGGGCGCGATTTCTATGGCTACACCTTC. The gene calls are TRBV10-3 and TRBJ1-2, with TRBD1 as a possible D gene (5 bases). The germline CDR1 and CDR2 sequences are ENHRY and SYGVKD. Trimming removed 6 bases at V and 4 bases at J, with 21 bases between. The length of the CDR3 is 16 residues.

This clonotype came up many times. The chain has TRBV20-1 and TRBJ2-3, with D unclear. Deletions cut 3 bases from V and 2 bases from J, with 6 bases between. The CDR3 length is 12 residues. The V gene's germline CDR1 is DFQATT and CDR2 SNEGSKA (reference sequence). The CDR3 DNA sequence: TGCAGTGCTAGTCCGGTCACAGATACGCAGTATTTT. As protein: CSASPVTDTQYF.

This clonotype occurred many times. This chain uses TRBV29-1 with TRBJ2-6; unclear D gene. In germline, CDR1 is SQVTM, CDR2 ANQGSEA. V was clipped by 4 bases and J by 0 bases, with 7 bases between them. The CDR3 has 14 amino acids. CDR3 region: CSVVSYSGANVLTF. The DNA of the CDR3 is TGCAGCGTTGTATCGTACTCTGGGGCCAACGTCCTGACTTTC.

This clonotype appeared many times. V usage is TRBV20-1 and J usage is TRBJ2-5, with D possibly being TRBD1 (6 bases). The CDR3 has 13 residues. CDR1 and CDR2 (germline): DFQATT, SNEGSKA (reference sequence). V gave up 6 bases and J gave up 7 bases, with 18 bases separating them. CDR3 residues: CSATGTNGGTQYF. CDR3 sequence (DNA): TGCAGTGCAACAGGGACAAACGGTGGGACCCAGTACTTC.

In this sample, this clonotype turned up many times. The chain employs TRBV10-3 and TRBJ2-3, with D uncertain. V was pared by 6 bases and J by 7 bases, with 11 bases between. Germline CDR1 reads ENHRY; CDR2 reads SYGVKD. The CDR3 sequence is 12 residues long. The CDR3 protein is CAISLLGYTQYF. CDR3 DNA: TGTGCCATCAGCCTTTTAGGCTATACGCAGTATTTT.

This clonotype has only a few counts. This chain's CDR3 is CASSPSGSLEQYF. CDR3 coding DNA: TGTGCCAGCAGCCCGTCAGGTTCACTCGAGCAGTACTTC. J is TRBJ2-7 and V is TRBV3-1; D call uncertain. CDR3 size: 13 residues. V was clipped by 4 bases and J by 6 bases, with 13 bases between them. CDR1 is LGHDT, CDR2 YNNKEL, per germline (reference sequence).

In its sample, this clonotype was seen many times. V is TRBV19 and J is TRBJ1-1, with no clear D. The CDR3 loop spans 13 amino acids. CDR1 is LNHDA, CDR2 SQIVND, per germline (reference sequence). V was trimmed by 6 bases and J by 7 bases, leaving 15 bases between them. In nucleotides, the CDR3 is TGTGCCAGTAGCCCGCGGGCGTCCTTTGAAGCTTTCTTT. Protein product: CASSPRASFEAFF.

There are many counts of this clonotype. This chain links TRBV20-1 with TRBJ2-7; weak D call: TRBD1 (5 bases). This CDR3 contains 14 residues. V lost 0 bases to trimming and J lost 5 bases, with 14 bases between them. Germline loops: CDR1 DFQATT, CDR2 SNEGSKA (reference sequence). CDR3 loop: CSARDGASLHEQYF. CDR3 DNA: TGCAGTGCTAGAGATGGGGCCTCGCTCCACGAGCAGTACTTC.